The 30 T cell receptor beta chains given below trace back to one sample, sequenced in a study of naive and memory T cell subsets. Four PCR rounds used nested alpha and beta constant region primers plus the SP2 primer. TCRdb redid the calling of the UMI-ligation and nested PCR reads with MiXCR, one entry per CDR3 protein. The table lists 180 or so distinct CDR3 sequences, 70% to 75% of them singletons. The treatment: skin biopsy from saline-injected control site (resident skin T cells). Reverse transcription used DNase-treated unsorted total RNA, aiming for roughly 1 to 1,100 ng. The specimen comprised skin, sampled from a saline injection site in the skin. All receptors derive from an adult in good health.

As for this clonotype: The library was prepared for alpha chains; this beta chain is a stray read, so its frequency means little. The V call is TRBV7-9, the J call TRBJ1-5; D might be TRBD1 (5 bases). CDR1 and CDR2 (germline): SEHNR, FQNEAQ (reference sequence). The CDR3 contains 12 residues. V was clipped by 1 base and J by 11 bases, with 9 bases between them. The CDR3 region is CASSLEGTAQHF. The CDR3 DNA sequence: TGTGCCAGCAGCTTAGAAGGGACGGCCCAGCATTTT.

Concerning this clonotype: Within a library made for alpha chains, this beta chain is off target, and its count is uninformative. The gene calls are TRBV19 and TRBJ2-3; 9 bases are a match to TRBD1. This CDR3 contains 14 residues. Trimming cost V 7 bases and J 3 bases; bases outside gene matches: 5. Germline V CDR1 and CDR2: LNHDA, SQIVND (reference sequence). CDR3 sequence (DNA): TGTGCCAGTATGAAGACAGGGGGTACAGATACGCAGTATTTT. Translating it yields CASMKTGGTDTQYF.

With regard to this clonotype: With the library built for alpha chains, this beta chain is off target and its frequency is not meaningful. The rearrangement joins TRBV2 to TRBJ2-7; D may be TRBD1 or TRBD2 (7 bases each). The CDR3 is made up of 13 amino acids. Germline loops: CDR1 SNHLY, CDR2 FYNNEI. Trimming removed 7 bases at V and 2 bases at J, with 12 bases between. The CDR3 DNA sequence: TGTGCCAGCAAGCGGGACAGCACCTACGAGCAGTACTTC. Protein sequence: CASKRDSTYEQYF.

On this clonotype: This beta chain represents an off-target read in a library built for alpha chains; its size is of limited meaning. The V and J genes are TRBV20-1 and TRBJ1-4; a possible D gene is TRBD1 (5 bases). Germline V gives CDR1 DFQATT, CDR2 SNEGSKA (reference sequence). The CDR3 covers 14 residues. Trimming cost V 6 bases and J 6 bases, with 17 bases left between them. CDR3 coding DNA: TGCAGTGCCCGCCTCGCAGGCAGGGATGAAAAACTGTTTTTT. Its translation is CSARLAGRDEKLFF.

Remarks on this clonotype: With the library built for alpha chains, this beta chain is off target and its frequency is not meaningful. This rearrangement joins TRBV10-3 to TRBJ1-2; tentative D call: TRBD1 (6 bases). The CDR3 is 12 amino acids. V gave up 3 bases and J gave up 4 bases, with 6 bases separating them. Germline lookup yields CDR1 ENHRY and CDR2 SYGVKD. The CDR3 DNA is TGTGCCATCAGTGAAGGGGGCTATGGCTACACCTTC. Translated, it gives CAISEGGYGYTF.

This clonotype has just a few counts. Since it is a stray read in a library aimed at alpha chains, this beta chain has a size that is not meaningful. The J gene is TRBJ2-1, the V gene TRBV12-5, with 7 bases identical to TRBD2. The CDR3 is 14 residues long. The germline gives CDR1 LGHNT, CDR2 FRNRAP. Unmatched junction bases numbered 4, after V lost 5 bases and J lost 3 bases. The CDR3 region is CASGQRDSYNEQFF. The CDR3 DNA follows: TGTGCTAGTGGTCAGCGGGATAGCTACAATGAGCAGTTCTTC.

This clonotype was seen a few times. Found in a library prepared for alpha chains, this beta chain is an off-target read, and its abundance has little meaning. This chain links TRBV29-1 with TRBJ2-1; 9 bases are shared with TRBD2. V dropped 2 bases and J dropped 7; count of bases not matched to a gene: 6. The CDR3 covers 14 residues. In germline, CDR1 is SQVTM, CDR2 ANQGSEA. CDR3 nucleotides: TGCAGCGTTGAAACTAGAACTAGCGGGAATGAGCAGTTCTTC. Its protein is CSVETRTSGNEQFF.

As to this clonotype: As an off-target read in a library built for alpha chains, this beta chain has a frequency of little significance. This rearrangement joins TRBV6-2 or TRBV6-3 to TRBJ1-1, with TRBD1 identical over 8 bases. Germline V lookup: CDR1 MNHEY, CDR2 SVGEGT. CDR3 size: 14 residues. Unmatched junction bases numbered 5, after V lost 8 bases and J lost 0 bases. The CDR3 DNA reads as TGTGCCAGCGCTCACAGGGGGATGAACACTGAAGCTTTCTTT. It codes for CASAHRGMNTEAFF.

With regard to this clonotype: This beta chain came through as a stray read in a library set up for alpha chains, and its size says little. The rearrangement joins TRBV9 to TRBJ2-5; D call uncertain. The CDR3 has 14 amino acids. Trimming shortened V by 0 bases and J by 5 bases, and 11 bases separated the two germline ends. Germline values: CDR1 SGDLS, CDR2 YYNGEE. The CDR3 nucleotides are TGTGCCAGCAGCGTAGGTGGTGTAGGGGAGACCCAGTACTTC. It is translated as CASSVGGVGETQYF.

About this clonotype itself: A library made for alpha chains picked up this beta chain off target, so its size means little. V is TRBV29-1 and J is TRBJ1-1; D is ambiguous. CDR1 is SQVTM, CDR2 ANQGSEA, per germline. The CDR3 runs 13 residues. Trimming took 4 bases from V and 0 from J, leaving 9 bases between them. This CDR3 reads CSVASQLNTEAFF. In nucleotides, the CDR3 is TGCAGCGTTGCATCACAGCTGAACACTGAAGCTTTCTTT.

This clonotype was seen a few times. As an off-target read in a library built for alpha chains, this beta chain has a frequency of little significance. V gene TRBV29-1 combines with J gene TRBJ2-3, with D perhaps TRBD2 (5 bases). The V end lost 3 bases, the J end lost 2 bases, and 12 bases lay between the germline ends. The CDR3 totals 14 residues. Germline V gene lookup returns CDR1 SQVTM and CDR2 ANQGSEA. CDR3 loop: CSVDHSALTDTQYF. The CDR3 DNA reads TGCAGCGTTGACCATAGCGCCCTCACAGATACGCAGTATTTT.

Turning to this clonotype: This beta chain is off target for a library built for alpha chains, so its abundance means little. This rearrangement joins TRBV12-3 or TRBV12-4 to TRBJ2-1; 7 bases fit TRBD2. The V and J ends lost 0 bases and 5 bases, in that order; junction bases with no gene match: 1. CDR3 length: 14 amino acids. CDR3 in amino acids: CASSLAGGNNEQFF. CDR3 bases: TGTGCCAGCAGTTTAGCGGGAGGGAACAATGAGCAGTTCTTC.

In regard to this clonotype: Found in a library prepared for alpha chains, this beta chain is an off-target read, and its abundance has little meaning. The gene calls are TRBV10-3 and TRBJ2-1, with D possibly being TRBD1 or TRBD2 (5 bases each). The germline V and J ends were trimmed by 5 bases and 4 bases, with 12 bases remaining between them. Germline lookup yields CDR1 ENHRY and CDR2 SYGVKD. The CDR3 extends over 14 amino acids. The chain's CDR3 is CAISPRDQYNEQFF. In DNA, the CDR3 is TGTGCCATCAGTCCGAGGGACCAATACAATGAGCAGTTCTTC.

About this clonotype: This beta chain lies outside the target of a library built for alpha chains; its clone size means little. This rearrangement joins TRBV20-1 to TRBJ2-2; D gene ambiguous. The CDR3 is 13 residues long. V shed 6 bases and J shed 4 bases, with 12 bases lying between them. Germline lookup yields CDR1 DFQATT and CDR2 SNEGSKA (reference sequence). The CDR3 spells CSAPRRATGELFF. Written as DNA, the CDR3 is TGCAGTGCACCACGAAGGGCCACCGGGGAGCTGTTTTTT.

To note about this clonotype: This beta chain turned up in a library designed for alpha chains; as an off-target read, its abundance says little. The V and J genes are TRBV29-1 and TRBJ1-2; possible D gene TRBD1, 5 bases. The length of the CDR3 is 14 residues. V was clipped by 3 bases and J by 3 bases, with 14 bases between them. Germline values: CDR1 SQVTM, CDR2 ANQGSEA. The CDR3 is CSVDFPGLDYGYTF. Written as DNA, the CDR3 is TGCAGCGTTGATTTTCCGGGACTGGACTATGGCTACACCTTC.

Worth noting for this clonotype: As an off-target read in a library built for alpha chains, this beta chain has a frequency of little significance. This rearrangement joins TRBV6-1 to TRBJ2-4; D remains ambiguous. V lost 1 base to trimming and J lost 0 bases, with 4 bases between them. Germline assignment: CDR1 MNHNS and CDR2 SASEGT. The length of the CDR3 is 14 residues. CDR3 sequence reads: CASSEGGAKNIQYF. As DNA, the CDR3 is TGTGCCAGCAGTGAAGGGGGAGCCAAAAACATTCAGTACTTC.

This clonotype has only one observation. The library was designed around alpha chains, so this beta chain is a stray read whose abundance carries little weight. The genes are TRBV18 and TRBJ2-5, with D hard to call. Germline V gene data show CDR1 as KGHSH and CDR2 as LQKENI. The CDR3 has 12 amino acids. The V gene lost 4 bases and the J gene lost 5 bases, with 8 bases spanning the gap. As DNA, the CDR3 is TGTGCCAGCTCACAAGAAGCGGAGACCCAGTACTTC. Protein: CASSQEAETQYF.

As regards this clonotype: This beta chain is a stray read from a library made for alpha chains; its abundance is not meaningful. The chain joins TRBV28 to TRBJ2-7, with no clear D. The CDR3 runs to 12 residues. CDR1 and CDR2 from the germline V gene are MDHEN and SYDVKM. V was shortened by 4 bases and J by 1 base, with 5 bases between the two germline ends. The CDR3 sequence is CASSSDSYEQYF. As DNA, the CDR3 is TGTGCCAGCAGTTCGGATTCCTACGAGCAGTACTTC.

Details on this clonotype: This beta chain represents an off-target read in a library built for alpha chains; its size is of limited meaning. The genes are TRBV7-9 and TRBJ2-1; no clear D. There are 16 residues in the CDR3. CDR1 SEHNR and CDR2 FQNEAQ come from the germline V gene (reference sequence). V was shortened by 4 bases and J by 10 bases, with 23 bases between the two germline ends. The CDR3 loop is CASSSRATDARAEQFF. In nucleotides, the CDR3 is TGTGCCAGCAGCTCTCGTGCCACGGACGCCCGGGCAGAGCAGTTCTTC. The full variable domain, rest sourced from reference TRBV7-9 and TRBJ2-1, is DTGVSQNPRHKITKRGQNVTFRCDPISEHNRLYWYRQTLGQGPEFLTYFQNEAQLEKSRLLSDRFSAERPKGSFSTLEIQRTEQGDSAMYLCASSSRATDARAEQFFGPGTRLTVL.

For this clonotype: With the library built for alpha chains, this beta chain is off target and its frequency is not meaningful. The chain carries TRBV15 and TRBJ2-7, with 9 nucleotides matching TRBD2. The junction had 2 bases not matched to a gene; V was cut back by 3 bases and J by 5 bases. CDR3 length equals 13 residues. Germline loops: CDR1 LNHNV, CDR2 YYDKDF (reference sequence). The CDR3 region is CATSSGGGDEQYF. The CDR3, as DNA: TGTGCCACCAGCAGTGGCGGGGGGGACGAGCAGTACTTC.

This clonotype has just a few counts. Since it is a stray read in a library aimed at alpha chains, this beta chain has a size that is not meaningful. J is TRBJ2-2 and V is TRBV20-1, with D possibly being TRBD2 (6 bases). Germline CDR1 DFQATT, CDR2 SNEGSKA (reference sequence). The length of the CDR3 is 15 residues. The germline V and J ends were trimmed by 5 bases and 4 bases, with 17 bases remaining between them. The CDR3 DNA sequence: TGCAGTGCTCGCTTCGGGGGTCGAGGCACCGGGGAGCTGTTTTTT. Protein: CSARFGGRGTGELFF.

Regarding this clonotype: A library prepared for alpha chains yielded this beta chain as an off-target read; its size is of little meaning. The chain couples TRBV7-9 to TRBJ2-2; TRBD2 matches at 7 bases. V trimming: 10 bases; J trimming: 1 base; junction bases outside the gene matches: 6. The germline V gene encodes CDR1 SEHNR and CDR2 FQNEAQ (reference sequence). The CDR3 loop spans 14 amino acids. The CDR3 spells CATRDYQNTGELFF. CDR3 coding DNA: TGTGCCACCAGGGACTACCAGAACACCGGGGAGCTGTTTTTT.

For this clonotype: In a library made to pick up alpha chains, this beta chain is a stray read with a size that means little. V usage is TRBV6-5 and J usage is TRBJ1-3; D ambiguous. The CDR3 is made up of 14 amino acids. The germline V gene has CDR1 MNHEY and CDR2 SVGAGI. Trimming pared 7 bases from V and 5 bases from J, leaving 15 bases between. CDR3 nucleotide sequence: TGTGCCAGCACCCCGAACTTACAGAGAAACACCATATATTTT. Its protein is CASTPNLQRNTIYF.

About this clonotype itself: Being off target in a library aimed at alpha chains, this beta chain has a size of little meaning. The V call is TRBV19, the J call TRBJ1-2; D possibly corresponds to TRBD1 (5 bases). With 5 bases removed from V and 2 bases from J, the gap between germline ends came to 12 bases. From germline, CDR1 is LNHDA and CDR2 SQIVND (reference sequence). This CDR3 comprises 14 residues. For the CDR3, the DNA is TGTGCCAGTAGTTCCTTGGGGGTGAACTATGGCTACACCTTC. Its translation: CASSSLGVNYGYTF.

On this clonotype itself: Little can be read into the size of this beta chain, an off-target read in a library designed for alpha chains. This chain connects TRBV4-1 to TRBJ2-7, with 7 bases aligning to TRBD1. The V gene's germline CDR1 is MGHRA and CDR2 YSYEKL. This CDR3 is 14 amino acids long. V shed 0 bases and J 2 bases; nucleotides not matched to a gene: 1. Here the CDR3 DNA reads TGCGCCAGCAGCCAAGATACAGGGGCCTACGAGCAGTACTTC. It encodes CASSQDTGAYEQYF.

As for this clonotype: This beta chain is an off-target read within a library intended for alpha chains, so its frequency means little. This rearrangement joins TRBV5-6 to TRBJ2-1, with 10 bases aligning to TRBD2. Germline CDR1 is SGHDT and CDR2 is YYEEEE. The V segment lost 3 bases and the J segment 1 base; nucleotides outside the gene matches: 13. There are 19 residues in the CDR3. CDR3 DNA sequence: TGTGCCAGCAGCTCTGGACTGGTAGCGGGGGGTCGGTCCTACAATGAGCAGTTCTTC. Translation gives CASSSGLVAGGRSYNEQFF. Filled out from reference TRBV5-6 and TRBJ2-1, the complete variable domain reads DAGVTQSPTHLIKTRGQQVTLRCSPKSGHDTVSWYQQALGQGPQFIFQYYEEEERQRGNFPDRFSGHQFPNYSSELNVNALLLGDSALYLCASSSGLVAGGRSYNEQFFGPGTRLTVL.

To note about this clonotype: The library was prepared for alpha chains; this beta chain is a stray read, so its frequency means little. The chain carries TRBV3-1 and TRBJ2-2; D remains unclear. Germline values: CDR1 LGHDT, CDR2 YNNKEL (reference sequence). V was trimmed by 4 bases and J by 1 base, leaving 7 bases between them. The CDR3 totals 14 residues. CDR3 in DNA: TGTGCCAGCAGCCCTACGTTGAACACCGGGGAGCTGTTTTTT. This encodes CASSPTLNTGELFF.

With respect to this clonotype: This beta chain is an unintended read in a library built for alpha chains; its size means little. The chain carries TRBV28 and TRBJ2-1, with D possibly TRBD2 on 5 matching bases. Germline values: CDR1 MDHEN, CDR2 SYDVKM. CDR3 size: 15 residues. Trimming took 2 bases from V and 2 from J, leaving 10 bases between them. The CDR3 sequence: CASSLDGGPYNEQFF. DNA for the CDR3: TGTGCCAGCAGTTTAGATGGCGGGCCCTACAATGAGCAGTTCTTC.

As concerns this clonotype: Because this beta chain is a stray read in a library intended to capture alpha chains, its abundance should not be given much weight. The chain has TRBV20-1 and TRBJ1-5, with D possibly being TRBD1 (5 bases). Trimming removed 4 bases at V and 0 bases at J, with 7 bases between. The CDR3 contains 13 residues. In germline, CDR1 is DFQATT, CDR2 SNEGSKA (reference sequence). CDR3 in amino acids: CSATGGSNQPQHF. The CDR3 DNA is TGCAGTGCTACCGGGGGTAGCAATCAGCCCCAGCATTTT.

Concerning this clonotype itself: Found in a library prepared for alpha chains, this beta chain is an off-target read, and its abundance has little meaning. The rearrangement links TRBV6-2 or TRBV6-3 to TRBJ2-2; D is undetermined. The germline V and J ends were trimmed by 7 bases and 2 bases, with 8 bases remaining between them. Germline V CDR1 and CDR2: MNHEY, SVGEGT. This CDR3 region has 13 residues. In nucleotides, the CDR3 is TGTGCCAGCACTCGCAGTAACACCGGGGAGCTGTTTTTT. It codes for CASTRSNTGELFF.